The 24 T cell receptor beta chains below all came from one sample that was sequenced in a study of blood T cell repertoires in COVID-19. The repertoire was sequenced with immunoSEQ multiplex PCR; TCRdb's copy has only in-frame clones and lacks some. The sample holds a few hundred thousand clones, about 90% seen once. Input material: PBMCs or T cells enriched from blood (not recorded which). The receptor set was obtained from a woman under 40 who had recovered from COVID-19.

V usage is TRBV30 and J usage is TRBJ2-2; 7 bases map to TRBD1. CDR1 is GTSNPN, CDR2 SVGIG, per germline (reference sequence). The CDR3 totals 14 residues. With V trimmed by 4 bases and J by 4 bases, 6 bases remained unmatched. In nucleotides, the CDR3 is TGTGCCTGGAATCCGGGACAGTCCACCGGGGAGCTGTTTTTT. Protein product: CAWNPGQSTGELFF. Based on the CDR3 plus reference TRBV30 and TRBJ2-2, the full variable domain is SQTIHQWPATLVQPVGSPLSLECTVEGTSNPNLYWYRQAAGRGLQLLFYSVGIGQISSEVPQNLSASRPQDRQFILSSKKLLLSDSGFYLCAWNPGQSTGELFFGEGSRLTVL.

The chain has TRBV19 and TRBJ2-7; D is unclear. Trimming left V 6 bases short and J 1 base short, with 7 bases between. This CDR3 is built from 12 residues. Germline V gives CDR1 LNHDA, CDR2 SQIVND (reference sequence). This chain's CDR3 is CASSGASYEQYF. CDR3 in DNA: TGTGCCAGTAGCGGAGCTTCCTACGAGCAGTACTTC.

The chain employs TRBV6-4 and TRBJ1-2; D remains unclear. Germline values: CDR1 MRHNA, CDR2 SNTAGT. V lost 3 bases and J lost 4, with 12 bases in between. This CDR3 spans 14 amino acids. The DNA for the CDR3 is TGTGCCAGCAGTGAGGAGGCAGTCTCCTATGGCTACACCTTC. Translation: CASSEEAVSYGYTF.

This clone was detected once. This chain connects TRBV6-4 to TRBJ1-1; a possible D gene is TRBD1 (5 bases). Trimming removed 6 bases at V and 0 bases at J, with 11 bases between. Germline CDR1 MRHNA, CDR2 SNTAGT. This CDR3 spans 14 amino acids. The CDR3 spells CASRKDRLNTEAFF. The CDR3 DNA sequence: TGTGCCAGCAGGAAAGACAGACTGAACACTGAAGCTTTCTTT.

The chain links TRBV18 to TRBJ2-7; 11 nucleotides align to TRBD1. Germline trimming cut 4 bases from V and 6 bases from J; bases unmatched to any gene: 8. The germline V gene has CDR1 KGHSH and CDR2 LQKENI. This CDR3 spans 15 amino acids. The CDR3 sequence: CASSHRDRGYGEQYF. Here the CDR3 DNA reads TGTGCCAGCTCACACCGGGACAGGGGGTATGGCGAGCAGTACTTC.

This chain connects TRBV5-8 to TRBJ2-2, with a tentative D call TRBD1 (6 bases). V was clipped by 1 base and J by 5 bases, with 9 bases between them. This CDR3 contains 14 residues. Germline loops: CDR1 SGHTS, CDR2 YDEGEE. DNA for the CDR3: TGTGCCAGCAGCTTGAAACAGGGTACCGGGGAGCTGTTTTTT. This codes for CASSLKQGTGELFF.

This clone was seen only once. The sample contains more than one DNA sequence encoding this CDR3. The V and J genes are TRBV9 and TRBJ1-3; 7 positions match TRBD1. CDR1 and CDR2 from the germline V gene are SGDLS and YYNGEE. Losses at the gene ends were 0 bases for V and 4 bases for J; bases not matched to a gene: 4. The length of the CDR3 is 15 residues. The DNA for the CDR3 is TGTGCCAGCAGCGTAGACAGGGGATCGGGAAACACCATATATTTT. Amino acid sequence: CASSVDRGSGNTIYF.

The chain carries TRBV11-2 and TRBJ1-1; 10 bases map to TRBD1. The J segment lost 5 bases and the V segment lost 5 bases, leaving 8 bases of the junction unmatched. This CDR3 spans 15 amino acids. Per germline, CDR1 SGHAT and CDR2 FQNNGV. CDR3 DNA sequence: TGTGCCAGCAGCCAAGACAGGGGGCTGGGTACTGAAGCTTTCTTT. Protein: CASSQDRGLGTEAFF.

The rearrangement uses TRBV7-8 and TRBJ1-2; TRBD1 is a possible D gene (5 bases). Trimming pared 1 base from V and 8 bases from J, leaving 14 bases between. There are 14 residues in the CDR3. CDR1 and CDR2 (germline): SGHVS, FQNEAQ. CDR3 loop: CASSLEGTQTGYTF. CDR3 DNA: TGTGCCAGCAGCTTAGAAGGGACTCAGACGGGCTACACCTTC.

The chain joins TRBV10-3 to TRBJ2-7; 9 bases are shared with TRBD2. This CDR3 comprises 13 residues. CDR1 ENHRY and CDR2 SYGVKD come from the germline V gene. With 9 bases clipped from V and 5 bases from J, the junction kept 8 bases outside the gene matches. This CDR3 reads CAIYSGSRDEQYF. The CDR3 coding sequence is TGTGCCATATATAGCGGGAGTCGCGACGAGCAGTACTTC.

V is TRBV30 and J is TRBJ2-5; D not resolved. Germline V lookup: CDR1 GTSNPN, CDR2 SVGIG (reference sequence). This CDR3 spans 13 amino acids. Trimming stripped 3 bases from V and 1 base from J, with 9 bases between. CDR3 in amino acids: CAWRILTQETQYF. In DNA, the CDR3 is TGTGCCTGGAGAATACTAACCCAAGAGACCCAGTACTTC. The complete variable domain, with remaining parts taken from reference TRBV30 and TRBJ2-5, reads SQTIHQWPATLVQPVGSPLSLECTVEGTSNPNLYWYRQAAGRGLQLLFYSVGIGQISSEVPQNLSASRPQDRQFILSSKKLLLSDSGFYLCAWRILTQETQYFGPGTRLLVL.

The genes are TRBV6-2 or TRBV6-3 and TRBJ1-1; D is possibly TRBD1 (5 bases). Germline assignment: CDR1 MNHEY and CDR2 SVGEGT. V gave up 0 bases and J gave up 5 bases, with 7 bases separating them. The length of the CDR3 is 13 residues. CDR3 residues: CASSYSRQTEAFF. DNA of the CDR3: TGTGCCAGCAGTTACTCCCGACAGACTGAAGCTTTCTTT.

V and J are TRBV27 and TRBJ2-2; 9 bases map to TRBD1. CDR3 length: 15 residues. Germline CDR1 is MNHEY and CDR2 is SMNVEV (reference sequence). The ends lost 6 bases at V and 6 bases at J; junction bases unmatched: 8. CDR3 protein: CASRYYRGQSGELFF. CDR3 bases: TGTGCCAGCAGATATTACAGGGGGCAGTCCGGGGAGCTGTTTTTT.

The rearrangement uses TRBV5-1 and TRBJ2-1, with D possibly matching TRBD2 (6 bases). Germline-derived CDR1 and CDR2 are SGHRS and YFSETQ. This CDR3 contains 14 residues. The V gene lost 0 bases and the J gene lost 6 bases, with 10 bases spanning the gap. For the CDR3, the DNA is TGCGCCAGCAGCTTGGCCGGGGGTGGCAATGAGCAGTTCTTC. Amino acid sequence: CASSLAGGGNEQFF.

The V gene is TRBV7-8, the J gene TRBJ2-2; D unclear. This CDR3 region has 13 residues. Trimming removed 3 bases at V and 7 bases at J, with 9 bases between. CDR1 SGHVS and CDR2 FQNEAQ come from the germline V gene. This chain's CDR3 is CASSFQAIGELFF. Here the CDR3 DNA reads TGTGCCAGCAGCTTTCAGGCGATCGGGGAGCTGTTTTTT.

The V and J genes are TRBV28 and TRBJ1-1; TRBD1 aligns across 8 bases. CDR3 length: 14 residues. Germline trimming cut 5 bases from V and 1 base from J; bases unmatched to any gene: 3. Germline V gene data show CDR1 as MDHEN and CDR2 as SYDVKM. The chain's CDR3 is CASSTGTGNTEAFF. CDR3 DNA: TGTGCCAGCAGTACCGGGACAGGGAACACTGAAGCTTTCTTT.

This clone was detected only a few times. The chain uses TRBV19 and TRBJ1-1; TRBD1 agrees at 8 bases. J was trimmed by 3 bases and V by 4 bases; bases with no gene match: 7. Germline V lookup: CDR1 LNHDA, CDR2 SQIVND (reference sequence). The CDR3 has 15 amino acids. CDR3 nucleotides: TGTGCCAGTAGTAACCACAGGGGGATGTACACTGAAGCTTTCTTT. Amino acids: CASSNHRGMYTEAFF. The full variable domain, in which reference TRBV19 and TRBJ1-1 provide the parts outside the CDR3, is DGGITQSPKYLFRKEGQNVTLSCEQNLNHDAMYWYRQDPGQGLRLIYYSQIVNDFQKGDIAEGYSVSREKKESFPLTVTSAQKNPTAFYLCASSNHRGMYTEAFFGQGTRLTVV.

This chain uses TRBV10-3 with TRBJ1-3; 7 nucleotides align to TRBD1. Germline assignment: CDR1 ENHRY and CDR2 SYGVKD. After removal of 3 bases from V and 2 bases from J, the junction contained 10 bases not matched to a gene. The CDR3 covers 17 residues. The CDR3 protein is CAISDSRGQRTGNTIYF. CDR3 nucleotide sequence: TGTGCCATCAGTGATTCCCGGGGACAGCGGACTGGAAACACCATATATTTT.

This clone has more than one count but fewer than ten. The rearrangement joins TRBV5-1 to TRBJ2-1, with D perhaps matching TRBD2 (6 bases). The CDR3 is 17 amino acids. V lost 2 bases to trimming and J lost 0 bases, with 15 bases between them. From germline, CDR1 is SGHRS and CDR2 YFSETQ. In nucleotides, the CDR3 is TGCGCCAGCAGCTTATCTATAGCGGCCAGCTCCTACAATGAGCAGTTCTTC. Translation: CASSLSIAASSYNEQFF.

This clone was counted only a few times. The chain recombines TRBV27 with TRBJ2-7; 10 bases line up with TRBD1. The CDR3 is made up of 15 amino acids. J gave up 6 bases and V 1 base, and 6 bases lay outside the gene matches. CDR1 and CDR2 (germline): MNHEY, SMNVEV (reference sequence). The CDR3 here is CASSLLKGTGVEQYF. The CDR3 bases are TGTGCCAGCAGTTTATTGAAGGGGACAGGGGTCGAGCAGTACTTC.

The gene calls are TRBV2 and TRBJ2-7; D might be TRBD2 (6 bases). The CDR3 loop spans 13 amino acids. V lost 7 bases and J 5 bases, leaving 15 bases between the germline ends. Germline-derived CDR1 and CDR2 are SNHLY and FYNNEI. The CDR3: CASTGQGGDEQYF. The CDR3 DNA is TGTGCCAGCACCGGGCAGGGAGGCGACGAGCAGTACTTC.

This clone came up once. The junction does not match germline at one end; this may be a read error. The V call is TRBV13, the J call TRBJ1-6; perhaps TRBD1 as D (5 bases). CDR1 is PRHDT, CDR2 FYEKMQ, per germline (reference sequence). This CDR3 comprises 15 residues. CDR3 bases: TGTGCCAGCAGCTTCGGGGACTCCAATAATTCACCCCTCCACTTT. Amino acid sequence: CASSFGDSNNSPLHF.

This clone was recorded once. The rearrangement links TRBV5-1 to TRBJ1-6; maybe TRBD1 (6 bases). The germline V gene has CDR1 SGHRS and CDR2 YFSETQ. Trimming pared 0 bases from V and 5 bases from J, leaving 9 bases between. The CDR3 is 15 residues long. The CDR3 is CASSLEGGHNSPLHF. As DNA, the CDR3 is TGCGCCAGCAGCTTGGAAGGGGGTCATAATTCACCCCTCCACTTT. The variable domain in full, with the rest retrieved from reference TRBV5-1 and TRBJ1-6, is KAGVTQTPRYLIKTRGQQVTLSCSPISGHRSVSWYQQTPGQGLQFLFEYFSETQRNKGNFPGRFSGRQFSNSRSEMNVSTLELGDSALYLCASSLEGGHNSPLHFGNGTRLTVT.

CDR3 loop: CASSSSENYGYTF. The CDR3 DNA is TGTGCCAGCAGTTCATCAGAAAACTATGGCTACACCTTC. V usage is TRBV28 and J usage is TRBJ1-2; D gene ambiguous. Germline V lookup: CDR1 MDHEN, CDR2 SYDVKM. Trimming stripped 4 bases from V and 2 bases from J, with 8 bases between. The CDR3 covers 13 residues.